These 25 T cell receptor beta chains originate from one sample sequenced in a study of graft-versus-host responses after intestinal transplantation. Here immunoSEQ multiplex PCR was the method, and the copy in TCRdb shows in-frame clones only, minus some. The data contain under 95,000 clones, 88% of them singletons. Their recognized antigens are unknown. The source material was unstimulated CD4+ T cells sorted from spleen or lymph node cells, sampled before transplant. Receptors were obtained from a human donor who was the organ donor for an intestinal transplant.

The chain combines TRBV6-1 with TRBJ1-1; 7 nucleotides line up with TRBD1. The germline V gene has CDR1 MNHNS and CDR2 SASEGT. The length of the CDR3 is 15 residues. The V gene end was trimmed by 3 bases and the J gene end by 2 bases; junction bases not matched to a gene: 6. The CDR3 sequence: CASSDLGQPNTEAFF. In nucleotides, the CDR3 is TGTGCCAGCAGTGACTTGGGACAGCCAAACACTGAAGCTTTCTTT.

The J gene is TRBJ2-5, the V gene TRBV9, with unresolved D. Germline CDR1 SGDLS, CDR2 YYNGEE. With 0 bases removed from V and 4 bases from J, the gap between germline ends came to 7 bases. This CDR3 contains 13 residues. CDR3 coding DNA: TGTGCCAGCAGCGTAGACCCGAGAGAGACCCAGTACTTC. This translates into CASSVDPRETQYF.

This sequence joins TRBV5-1 and TRBJ1-1; D might be TRBD1 (6 bases). V was pared by 3 bases and J by 1 base, with 16 bases between. CDR3 size: 16 residues. Germline loops: CDR1 SGHRS, CDR2 YFSETQ. The CDR3 sequence: CASSYSTGTPNTEAFF. For the CDR3, the DNA is TGCGCCAGCAGCTACTCCACCGGGACACCGAACACTGAAGCTTTCTTT.

The CDR3 bases are TGTGCCAGCAGCTCGGGAGGGCCGTACAATGAGCAGTTCTTC. This codes for CASSSGGPYNEQFF. The rearrangement joins TRBV5-4 to TRBJ2-1; 8 bases map to TRBD2. This CDR3 spans 14 amino acids. Looked up from germline, CDR1 is SGHNT and CDR2 is YYREEE (reference sequence). V dropped 3 bases and J dropped 4; count of bases not matched to a gene: 3.

This clone was picked up a small number of times. The V and J genes are TRBV30 and TRBJ2-3, with TRBD1 as a possible D gene (5 bases). The V end was cut by 2 bases, the J end by 3 bases, with 12 bases between. Germline CDR1 is GTSNPN and CDR2 is SVGIG (reference sequence). The CDR3 is made up of 14 amino acids. The CDR3 spells CAWSLTVGTDTQYF. The CDR3 DNA is TGTGCCTGGAGTTTGACAGTTGGTACAGATACGCAGTATTTT.

J is TRBJ1-4 and V is TRBV19, with D hard to call. Between the trimmed V and J ends, which lost 6 bases and 8 bases, there was a span of 25 bases. The CDR3 consists of 17 residues. CDR1 is LNHDA and CDR2 is SQIVND in the germline V gene (reference sequence). The CDR3 loop reads CASSLIPQWAGGEKLFF. The CDR3 DNA follows: TGTGCCAGTAGCCTAATTCCCCAGTGGGCAGGAGGAGAAAAACTGTTTTTT.

The V and J genes are TRBV6-5 and TRBJ2-3, with 8 bases aligning to TRBD1. The CDR3 has 13 amino acids. Germline V lookup: CDR1 MNHEY, CDR2 SVGAGI. Trimming cost V 6 bases and J 6 bases; bases outside gene matches: 5. The CDR3 reads CASRSTGVDTQYF. The CDR3 coding sequence is TGTGCCAGCAGGTCGACAGGGGTGGATACGCAGTATTTT.

The J gene is TRBJ2-5, the V gene TRBV7-8, with 13 nucleotides matching TRBD2. The CDR3 runs to 16 residues. Per the germline V gene, CDR1 is SGHVS and CDR2 is FQNEAQ. The junction had 7 bases not matched to a gene; V was cut back by 4 bases and J by 5 bases. In DNA, the CDR3 is TGTGCCAGCAGCTCCCGACTAGCGGGGGGAGGGGAGACCCAGTACTTC. This gives the protein CASSSRLAGGGETQYF.

The chain has TRBV11-2 and TRBJ1-4, with D possibly being TRBD1 (6 bases). The length of the CDR3 is 16 residues. Germline V lookup: CDR1 SGHAT, CDR2 FQNNGV. V gave up 4 bases and J gave up 11 bases, with 23 bases separating them. Written as DNA, the CDR3 is TGTGCCAGCAGCTCTAGTGGTGGGGGACACTGGGGGAAACTGTTTTTT. Protein sequence: CASSSSGGGHWGKLFF.

The chain recombines TRBV7-2 with TRBJ2-2; 8 nucleotides align to TRBD2. J lost 4 bases, V lost 4 bases, and 5 bases had no gene match. This CDR3 is 15 amino acids long. CDR1 and CDR2 from the germline V gene are SGHTA and FQGNSA. The DNA for the CDR3 is TGTGCCAGCAGCTACGGGGGGGCCGGCACCGGGGAGCTGTTTTTT. Its translation: CASSYGGAGTGELFF.

V and J are TRBV19 and TRBJ2-5; 9 bases are shared with TRBD1. The CDR3 spans 13 residues. J was trimmed by 7 bases and V by 8 bases; bases with no gene match: 8. In germline, CDR1 is LNHDA, CDR2 SQIVND (reference sequence). The CDR3 reads CASSGTGMGTQYF. The CDR3 region has the DNA TGTGCCAGTTCCGGGACAGGGATGGGGACCCAGTACTTC.

This sequence joins TRBV29-1 and TRBJ2-3; the D is unclear. The germline CDR1 and CDR2 sequences are SQVTM and ANQGSEA. The CDR3 is 12 residues long. The ends were cut back, 8 bases at V and 6 bases at J, with 15 bases in the middle. The CDR3 spells CSHTRLGDTQYF. The CDR3 nucleotides read TGCAGCCACACCAGACTCGGGGATACGCAGTATTTT.

This rearrangement joins TRBV5-1 to TRBJ2-5; D is undetermined. Trimming stripped 0 bases from V and 0 bases from J, with 6 bases between. The CDR3 has 14 amino acids. The V gene's germline CDR1 is SGHRS and CDR2 YFSETQ. The CDR3 loop reads CASSLGSHQETQYF. In DNA form, the CDR3 reads TGCGCCAGCAGCTTGGGCAGTCACCAAGAGACCCAGTACTTC.

The CDR3 sequence is CASSPTGLPQDTQYF. In DNA, the CDR3 is TGCGCCAGCAGCCCCACGGGACTACCACAAGATACGCAGTATTTT. The J gene is TRBJ2-3, the V gene TRBV5-1; 7 bases fit TRBD2. The CDR3 length is 15 residues. The germline V gene encodes CDR1 SGHRS and CDR2 YFSETQ. Trimming took 4 bases from V and 5 from J; bases not matched to a gene: 10.

The chain joins TRBV6-5 to TRBJ1-1, with D unresolved. The V gene lost 0 bases and the J gene lost 4 bases, with 9 bases spanning the gap. Germline loops: CDR1 MNHEY, CDR2 SVGAGI. This CDR3 has 14 residues. The CDR3 coding sequence is TGTGCCAGCAGTTACTCGGCAGGTCGCACTGAAGCTTTCTTT. Protein product: CASSYSAGRTEAFF.

The gene calls are TRBV5-1 and TRBJ2-3, with D unclear. CDR3 length: 13 amino acids. From germline, CDR1 is SGHRS and CDR2 YFSETQ. Between the trimmed V and J ends, which lost 0 bases and 7 bases, there was a span of 9 bases. CDR3 sequence: CASSLGSVNTQYF. The CDR3 DNA is TGCGCCAGCAGCTTGGGCAGCGTTAATACGCAGTATTTT. The entire variable domain, with the rest obtained from reference TRBV5-1 and TRBJ2-3, is as follows: KAGVTQTPRYLIKTRGQQVTLSCSPISGHRSVSWYQQTPGQGLQFLFEYFSETQRNKGNFPGRFSGRQFSNSRSEMNVSTLELGDSALYLCASSLGSVNTQYFGPGTRLTVL.

The sample holds a few counts of this clone. V is TRBV6-1 and J is TRBJ1-2, with D maybe TRBD1 (6 bases). V lost 5 bases and J lost 7, with 11 bases in between. Germline CDR1 and CDR2: MNHNS and SASEGT. The CDR3 is made up of 12 amino acids. DNA for the CDR3: TGTGCCAGCAGTAGACAGGTTCTTGGCTACACCTTC. Its translation: CASSRQVLGYTF.

The chain uses TRBV4-2 and TRBJ2-1; 8 bases are a match to TRBD1. The ends lost 1 base at V and 3 bases at J; junction bases unmatched: 2. Germline V gene lookup returns CDR1 LGHNA and CDR2 YNFKEQ. The CDR3 runs to 15 residues. CDR3 DNA: TGTGCCAGCAGCCAAGGACAGGGGTACTACAATGAGCAGTTCTTC. Amino acids: CASSQGQGYYNEQFF.

V and J are TRBV27 and TRBJ2-1, with 10 bases aligning to TRBD1. The CDR3 has 17 amino acids. Germline-derived CDR1 and CDR2 are MNHEY and SMNVEV (reference sequence). The V and J ends lost 6 bases and 6 bases, in that order; junction bases with no gene match: 14. DNA for the CDR3: TGTGCCAGCAGACCTTACCCGGGACAGGGGAAGGGCAATGAGCAGTTCTTC. This gives the protein CASRPYPGQGKGNEQFF.

The chain links TRBV6-1 to TRBJ1-4; 8 nucleotides align to TRBD1. This CDR3 has 14 residues. Trimming removed 8 bases from V and 6 bases from J; junction bases left unmatched: 8. From germline, CDR1 is MNHNS and CDR2 SASEGT. The CDR3 region is CASQKDRADEKLFF. The CDR3 DNA sequence: TGTGCCAGCCAAAAGGACAGGGCGGATGAAAAACTGTTTTTT.

The rearrangement links TRBV28 to TRBJ2-1; TRBD2 agrees at 9 bases. The CDR3 runs to 16 residues. Looked up from germline, CDR1 is MDHEN and CDR2 is SYDVKM. Trimming took 4 bases from V and 2 from J; bases not matched to a gene: 6. The DNA for the CDR3 is TGTGCCAGCAGTTCCCTACTAGCGGGCGCCTACAATGAGCAGTTCTTC. Amino acid sequence: CASSSLLAGAYNEQFF.

V is TRBV6-5 and J is TRBJ1-1; no firm D call. Germline assignment: CDR1 MNHEY and CDR2 SVGAGI. The ends were cut back, 7 bases at V and 1 base at J, with 7 bases in the middle. The CDR3 covers 12 residues. The CDR3 nucleotides read TGTGCCAGCATTAACACGAACACTGAAGCTTTCTTT. Protein: CASINTNTEAFF.

The rearrangement uses TRBV4-1 and TRBJ2-7; 7 bases match TRBD1. Unmatched junction bases numbered 12, after V lost 3 bases and J lost 7 bases. This CDR3 has 15 amino acids. The germline V gene has CDR1 MGHRA and CDR2 YSYEKL. The CDR3 sequence is CASSHWGTEEGEQYF. As DNA, the CDR3 is TGCGCCAGCAGCCACTGGGGGACAGAAGAGGGGGAGCAGTACTTC.

The chain recombines TRBV7-2 with TRBJ2-2, with TRBD1 matching over 11 bases. The CDR3 runs to 15 residues. The V gene end was trimmed by 5 bases and the J gene end by 6 bases; junction bases not matched to a gene: 5. Per germline, CDR1 SGHTA and CDR2 FQGNSA. This CDR3 is CASSTRGQGAGELFF. The CDR3 DNA reads TGTGCCAGCAGCACAAGGGGACAGGGGGCCGGGGAGCTGTTTTTT. The variable domain in full, completed from reference TRBV7-2 and TRBJ2-2, reads GAGVSQSPSNKVTEKGKDVELRCDPISGHTALYWYRQSLGQGLEFLIYFQGNSAPDKSGLPSDRFSAERTGGSVSTLTIQRTQQEDSAVYLCASSTRGQGAGELFFGEGSRLTVL.

The sample holds one count of this clone. The V and J genes are TRBV11-1 and TRBJ2-7; 7 nucleotides agree with TRBD1. CDR1 and CDR2 (germline): SGHAT, FQDESV (reference sequence). The CDR3 consists of 15 residues. With V trimmed by 2 bases and J by 0 bases, 4 bases remained unmatched. In DNA form, the CDR3 reads TGTGCCAGCAGCTTAATGTCAGGGGGCTCCTACGAGCAGTACTTC. It translates to CASSLMSGGSYEQYF. The full variable domain, in which reference TRBV11-1 and TRBJ2-7 provide the parts outside the CDR3, is EAEVAQSPRYKITEKSQAVAFWCDPISGHATLYWYRQILGQGPELLVQFQDESVVDDSQLPKDRFSAERLKGVDSTLKIQPAELGDSAMYLCASSLMSGGSYEQYFGPGTRLTVT.